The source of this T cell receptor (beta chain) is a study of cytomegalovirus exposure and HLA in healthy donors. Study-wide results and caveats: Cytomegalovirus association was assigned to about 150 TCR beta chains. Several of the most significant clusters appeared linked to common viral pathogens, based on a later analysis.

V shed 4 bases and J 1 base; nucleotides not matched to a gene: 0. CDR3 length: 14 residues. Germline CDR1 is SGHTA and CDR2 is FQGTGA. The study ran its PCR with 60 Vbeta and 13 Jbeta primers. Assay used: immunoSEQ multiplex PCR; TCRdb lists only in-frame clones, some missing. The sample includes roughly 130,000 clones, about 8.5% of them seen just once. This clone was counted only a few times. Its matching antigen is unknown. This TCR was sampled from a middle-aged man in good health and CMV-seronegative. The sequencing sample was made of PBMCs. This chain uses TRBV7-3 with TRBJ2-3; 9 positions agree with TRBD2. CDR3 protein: CASSSSGGTDTQYF. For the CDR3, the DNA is TGTGCCAGCAGCTCTAGCGGGGGCACAGATACGCAGTATTTT.